The source of this T cell receptor beta chain is a study of CD8+ T cells in alopecia areata. For the study at large: The drug, tofacitinib, lasted 6 to 18 months, followed by 6 months off drug.

Study results and limitations: TCR sharing across patients was less clear than in mice, possibly HLA-related.

The CDR3 length is 14 residues. Trimming removed 0 bases from V and 3 bases from J, with 9 bases in between. Germline CDR1 and CDR2: SGHRS and YFSETQ. RNA extraction was followed by reverse transcription into cDNA, which acted as the sequencing template. The method was immunoSEQ multiplex PCR; TCRdb's version includes in-frame clones alone and lacks a portion of them. The table records some 100,000 clones, roughly two fifths of them present only once. This clone has a single count. Its target is not known. This TCR was sampled from a human donor with alopecia areata. The chain employs TRBV5-1 and TRBJ2-5; D is possibly TRBD2 (5 bases). The sequenced sample consisted of CD4+ T cells sorted from blood. The CDR3 sequence: CASSLGGQEETQYF. The CDR3 nucleotides read TGCGCCAGCAGCTTGGGAGGGCAGGAAGAGACCCAGTACTTC.